The 29 T cell receptor beta chains listed next were all sequenced from one sample in a study of blood T cell repertoires in COVID-19. Method: immunoSEQ multiplex PCR; TCRdb's copy keeps in-frame clones and lacks some. The sample contains under 50,000 clones, roughly 86% of which appear only once. Sequenced sample: peripheral blood. The receptors here all came from a human donor in a cohort sampled during active COVID-19.

This clone was counted once. V usage is TRBV5-1 and J usage is TRBJ2-7; D perhaps matches TRBD1 (5 bases). Germline lookup yields CDR1 SGHRS and CDR2 YFSETQ. The V end lost 0 bases, the J end lost 6 bases, and 10 bases lay between the germline ends. The CDR3 is 13 amino acids. CDR3 region: CASSLASGFEQYF. The CDR3 DNA reads as TGCGCCAGCAGCTTGGCCTCAGGGTTCGAGCAGTACTTC.

This clone was detected only a few times. The chain carries TRBV19 and TRBJ1-1, with D unclear. With 3 bases removed from V and 1 base from J, the gap between germline ends came to 9 bases. The CDR3 spans 14 residues. Germline values: CDR1 LNHDA, CDR2 SQIVND (reference sequence). The CDR3: CASSMKAGNTEAFF. The CDR3 nucleotides read TGTGCCAGTAGTATGAAGGCAGGGAACACTGAAGCTTTCTTT. The full variable domain, completed using reference TRBV19 and TRBJ1-1, is DGGITQSPKYLFRKEGQNVTLSCEQNLNHDAMYWYRQDPGQGLRLIYYSQIVNDFQKGDIAEGYSVSREKKESFPLTVTSAQKNPTAFYLCASSMKAGNTEAFFGQGTRLTVV.

V and J are TRBV7-7 and TRBJ2-2, with 10 bases that match TRBD1. Unmatched junction bases numbered 5, after V lost 5 bases and J lost 5 bases. Germline CDR1 is SSHAT and CDR2 is FNYEAQ (reference sequence). CDR3 size: 15 residues. This chain's CDR3 is CASSQGQGRTGELFF. CDR3 bases: TGTGCCAGCAGCCAGGGACAGGGGCGGACCGGGGAGCTGTTTTTT.

This clone was counted a few times. The chain is built from TRBV27 and TRBJ2-7; 7 bases line up with TRBD1. This CDR3 contains 13 residues. Per germline, CDR1 MNHEY and CDR2 SMNVEV (reference sequence). V shed 8 bases, J shed 2 bases, and the junction held 6 bases outside the gene matches. CDR3 coding DNA: TGTGCCAGCGCCAGGGGGACCACCTACGAGCAGTACTTC. This sequence encodes CASARGTTYEQYF.

This clone was observed a few times. V gene TRBV5-6 combines with J gene TRBJ1-4; D is uncertain. Germline V gene lookup returns CDR1 SGHDT and CDR2 YYEEEE. The CDR3 is 16 amino acids. Trimming took 4 bases from V and 3 from J, leaving 16 bases between them. CDR3 loop: CASSPDAGSANEKLFF. CDR3 sequence (DNA): TGTGCCAGCAGCCCCGACGCGGGGTCCGCTAATGAAAAACTGTTTTTT.

This rearrangement joins TRBV25-1 to TRBJ1-4; D remains ambiguous. CDR1 is MGHDK, CDR2 SYGVNS, per germline. V lost 1 base and J lost 7, with 4 bases in between. The CDR3 is made up of 12 amino acids. As DNA, the CDR3 is TGTGCCAGCAGTGAATTTAGTGAAAAACTGTTTTTT. Its translation is CASSEFSEKLFF. The full variable domain, in which reference TRBV25-1 and TRBJ1-4 provide the parts outside the CDR3, is EADIYQTPRYLVIGTGKKITLECSQTMGHDKMYWYQQDPGMELHLIHYSYGVNSTEKGDLSSESTVSRIRTEHFPLTLESARPSHTSQYLCASSEFSEKLFFGSGTQLSVL.

The V call is TRBV12-1, the J call TRBJ2-3; TRBD2 is the table's D call and was not checked against the DNA. TRBV12-1 has pseudogene status. The CDR3 runs 15 residues. DNA of the CDR3: TGTGCCAGCAGCTTTTACCCCATAGTCACAGATACGCAGTATTTT. This translates into CASSFYPIVTDTQYF.

The rearrangement uses TRBV6-2 or TRBV6-3 and TRBJ1-2; 7 nucleotides match TRBD1. CDR3 length: 15 residues. The junction had 7 bases not matched to a gene; V was cut back by 2 bases and J by 4 bases. The germline V gene encodes CDR1 MNHEY and CDR2 SVGEGT. CDR3 amino acids: CASSYPSGQAYGYTF. In DNA form, the CDR3 reads TGTGCCAGCAGTTACCCATCCGGACAGGCCTATGGCTACACCTTC.

The chain joins TRBV11-2 to TRBJ2-7; 12 bases are a match to TRBD2. Germline V CDR1 and CDR2: SGHAT, FQNNGV. V shed 1 base and J 0 bases; nucleotides not matched to a gene: 1. This CDR3 has 16 amino acids. The CDR3 region has the DNA TGTGCCAGCAGCTTAGCACTAGCGGGAGGCTCCTACGAGCAGTACTTC. This gives the protein CASSLALAGGSYEQYF.

The chain carries TRBV18 and TRBJ1-1; weak D call: TRBD1 (6 bases). V was trimmed by 3 bases and J by 1 base, leaving 9 bases between them. Germline V gene data show CDR1 as KGHSH and CDR2 as LQKENI. The CDR3 runs 14 residues. CDR3 amino acids: CASSPRGGNTEAFF. The CDR3, as DNA: TGTGCCAGCTCACCCAGGGGTGGGAACACTGAAGCTTTCTTT.

The chain joins TRBV15 to TRBJ2-3; 10 bases match TRBD2. Losses at the gene ends were 5 bases for V and 3 bases for J; bases not matched to a gene: 8. Germline lookup yields CDR1 LNHNV and CDR2 YYDKDF (reference sequence). The CDR3 spans 16 residues. The CDR3 is CATSERLAGATDTQYF. The CDR3 DNA reads TGTGCCACCAGCGAGCGGCTAGCGGGAGCTACAGATACGCAGTATTTT.

This clone has more than one count but fewer than ten. The genes are TRBV4-3 and TRBJ1-1; TRBD1 matches 8 bases. Germline V CDR1 and CDR2: LGHNA, YSLEER. CDR3 length equals 17 residues. With 0 bases clipped from V and 7 bases from J, the junction kept 13 bases outside the gene matches. CDR3 protein: CASSQDQIGDRGDEAFF. DNA of the CDR3: TGCGCCAGCAGCCAAGATCAGATAGGAGACAGGGGCGATGAAGCTTTCTTT.

This rearrangement joins TRBV21-1 to TRBJ1-6; the table's D gene call, TRBD1, was not cross checked with the DNA. TRBV21-1 is reported as a pseudogene. The CDR3 sequence is 14 residues long. The CDR3 is CASSTGLDNSPLHF. CDR3 nucleotide sequence: TGTGCCAGCAGCACAGGTTTGGATAATTCACCCCTCCACTTT.

J is TRBJ2-5 and V is TRBV15; maybe TRBD2 (6 bases). Trimming shortened V by 8 bases and J by 4 bases, and 14 bases separated the two germline ends. CDR3 length: 13 amino acids. Germline V gives CDR1 LNHNV, CDR2 YYDKDF (reference sequence). CDR3 nucleotides: TGTGCCACCCGGGGGAATAACGGAGAGACCCAGTACTTC. Translated, it gives CATRGNNGETQYF.

The chain is built from TRBV12-5 and TRBJ2-1, with D possibly TRBD2 on 5 matching bases. Germline V lookup: CDR1 LGHNT, CDR2 FRNRAP. The CDR3 covers 14 residues. V dropped 2 bases and J dropped 5 bases, with 10 bases sitting between them. The CDR3 loop reads CASGLTLANNEQFF. The CDR3 bases are TGTGCTAGTGGTTTGACCCTAGCCAACAATGAGCAGTTCTTC.

This clone occurred a few times. The genes are TRBV6-6 and TRBJ2-6; D is uncertain. This CDR3 spans 15 amino acids. The V end was cut by 2 bases, the J end by 1 base, with 6 bases between. Germline CDR1 MNHNY, CDR2 SVGAGI (reference sequence). The CDR3: CASSYAQSGANVLTF. The CDR3 nucleotides are TGTGCCAGCAGTTACGCACAGTCTGGGGCCAACGTCCTGACTTTC.

The rearrangement uses TRBV18 and TRBJ2-5, with D possibly being TRBD2 (6 bases). This CDR3 contains 13 residues. Germline loops: CDR1 KGHSH, CDR2 LQKENI. V lost 3 bases and J lost 2, with 7 bases in between. The CDR3: CASSPGGQETQYF. The CDR3 nucleotides are TGTGCCAGCTCACCTGGGGGGCAAGAGACCCAGTACTTC.

The V gene is TRBV6-1, the J gene TRBJ2-3, with 8 nucleotides matching TRBD2. Germline assignment: CDR1 MNHNS and CDR2 SASEGT. V was clipped by 2 bases and J by 0 bases; unmatched bases: 4. The CDR3 has 16 amino acids. CDR3 residues: CASSELASGSTDTQYF. CDR3 DNA: TGTGCCAGCAGTGAACTGGCTAGCGGGAGCACAGATACGCAGTATTTT.

The J gene is TRBJ2-2, the V gene TRBV1; no check of the table's D call, TRBD2, against the DNA was made. TRBV1 is labeled a pseudogene. This CDR3 has 18 amino acids. The CDR3, as DNA: TGCACCAGCATCCCCCGGGTAGCGGCTACGGGAAGCACCGGGGAGCTGTTTTTT. This encodes CTSIPRVAATGSTGELFF.

The chain employs TRBV11-2 and TRBJ1-3; 7 bases fit TRBD1. In germline, CDR1 is SGHAT, CDR2 FQNNGV. The V segment lost 4 bases and the J segment 3 bases; nucleotides outside the gene matches: 6. There are 15 residues in the CDR3. Here the CDR3 reads CASSSLTGSGNTIYF. The CDR3 nucleotides read TGTGCCAGCAGCTCCCTGACAGGGAGTGGAAACACCATATATTTT. Full variable domain (rest looked up from reference TRBV11-2 and TRBJ1-3): EAGVAQSPRYKIIEKRQSVAFWCNPISGHATLYWYQQILGQGPKLLIQFQNNGVVDDSQLPKDRFSAERLKGVDSTLKIQPAKLEDSAVYLCASSSLTGSGNTIYFGEGSWLTVV.

This sequence joins TRBV30 and TRBJ1-3; D might be TRBD1 (5 bases). Per the germline V gene, CDR1 is GTSNPN and CDR2 is SVGIG (reference sequence). Trimming shortened V by 7 bases and J by 0 bases, and 13 bases separated the two germline ends. This CDR3 is 14 amino acids long. The CDR3 is CASQRGRSGNTIYF. The CDR3 bases are TGTGCCTCACAGCGGGGCCGCTCTGGAAACACCATATATTTT.

The rearrangement links TRBV7-2 to TRBJ2-3; TRBD2 aligns across 15 bases. Per the germline V gene, CDR1 is SGHTA and CDR2 is FQGNSA. Losses at the gene ends were 4 bases for V and 4 bases for J; bases not matched to a gene: 3. The CDR3 is made up of 16 amino acids. CDR3 bases: TGTGCCAGCAGCTCGGGACTAGCGGGAGGCTCAGATACGCAGTATTTT. This encodes CASSSGLAGGSDTQYF.

On this clone itself: The sample contains more than one DNA sequence encoding this CDR3. The chain combines TRBV6-5 with TRBJ2-3; 7 bases map to TRBD2. Germline values: CDR1 MNHEY, CDR2 SVGAGI. Trimming cost V 0 bases and J 1 base; bases outside gene matches: 1. This CDR3 has 15 amino acids. CDR3 coding DNA: TGTGCCAGCAGTTACTCGGGGGGGGGCACAGATACGCAGTATTTT. Translating gives CASSYSGGGTDTQYF.

This clone appeared a few times. The rearrangement uses TRBV7-2 and TRBJ2-1, with D tentatively TRBD1 (5 bases). The CDR3 has 14 amino acids. Germline-derived CDR1 and CDR2 are SGHTA and FQGNSA. V dropped 2 bases and J dropped 7 bases, with 12 bases sitting between them. CDR3 protein: CASSLQQGRNEQFF. Here the CDR3 DNA reads TGTGCCAGCAGCTTACAGCAGGGTAGGAATGAGCAGTTCTTC.

The chain recombines TRBV10-1 with TRBJ1-1; D perhaps matches TRBD1 (6 bases). Per germline, CDR1 WNHNN and CDR2 SYGVQD (reference sequence). This CDR3 has 13 residues. V lost 5 bases, J lost 4 bases, and 11 bases lay in between. The CDR3 reads CASSSQGSTEAFF. For the CDR3, the DNA is TGCGCCAGCAGTTCTCAGGGGTCCACTGAAGCTTTCTTT.

The chain is built from TRBV7-9 and TRBJ2-2; D unclear. CDR1 and CDR2 from the germline V gene are SEHNR and FQNEAQ (reference sequence). V was cut by 0 bases and J by 3 bases, with 5 bases left in between. The CDR3 is 14 amino acids. In DNA, the CDR3 is TGTGCCAGCAGCTTAGCAAAGCACACCGGGGAGCTGTTTTTT. Its translation: CASSLAKHTGELFF.

This clone appeared a few times. The chain joins TRBV7-8 to TRBJ2-1, with 12 bases matching TRBD2. CDR3 size: 16 residues. The ends lost 4 bases at V and 5 bases at J; junction bases unmatched: 6. Germline V lookup: CDR1 SGHVS, CDR2 FQNEAQ. The chain's CDR3 is CASSSRTSGVNNEQFF. Here the CDR3 DNA reads TGTGCCAGCAGCTCCCGGACTAGCGGGGTGAACAATGAGCAGTTCTTC.

The genes are TRBV15 and TRBJ1-1; D is perhaps TRBD1 (5 bases). V gave up 2 bases and J gave up 5 bases, with 15 bases separating them. The CDR3 sequence is 15 residues long. The germline V gene encodes CDR1 LNHNV and CDR2 YYDKDF (reference sequence). The CDR3 spells CATSRPKGFRTEAFF. As DNA, the CDR3 is TGTGCCACCAGCAGACCCAAGGGGTTCCGGACTGAAGCTTTCTTT.

CDR3 in DNA: TGTGCCAGCAGTTATATGGTAGAAGGAAACACCATATATTTT. Residues: CASSYMVEGNTIYF. The chain recombines TRBV6-6 with TRBJ1-3; D remains unclear. Per the germline V gene, CDR1 is MNHNY and CDR2 is SVGAGI (reference sequence). With 3 bases removed from V and 4 bases from J, the gap between germline ends came to 10 bases. This CDR3 is 14 amino acids long.